The rows below give T cell receptor beta chains drawn from one sample of a study of response to subunit inactivated influenza vaccine. One entry per CDR3 protein, called by TCRdb with MiXCR from the RT-PCR reads. The sample comprises about 500,000 distinct CDR3 sequences, 16% of which are singletons, and less than 4% rests with the top ten. The sample was CD4+ T cells sorted from PBMCs, taken about 23 months after vaccination. All receptors come from a man between 45 and 75 years old who received an inactivated influenza vaccine. The CDR3 runs from the conserved cysteine through the conserved F or W. Each record gives: clone size, V gene, D gene, J gene, CDR3 protein, CDR3 DNA. A D gene is named only where the DNA matches it firmly. Expanded clones are given a class, and other clones once, few, many or no size at all.

abundance: few
v_gene: TRBV12-3/TRBV12-4
d_gene: TRBD1
j_gene: TRBJ1-5
CDR3aa: CASSLKAGGNSNQPQHF
CDR3nt: TGTGCCAGCAGTTTAAAGGCAGGGGGTAATAGCAATCAGCCCCAGCATTTT

abundance: .
v_gene: TRBV6-5
d_gene: TRBD2
j_gene: TRBJ2-1
CDR3aa: CASSYKRGYNEQFF
CDR3nt: TGTGCCAGCAGTTATAAGCGGGGTTACAATGAGCAGTTCTTC

abundance: few
v_gene: TRBV10-3
d_gene: .
j_gene: TRBJ1-5
CDR3aa: CAISEDRRGPQHF
CDR3nt: TGTGCCATCAGTGAAGACAGGCGGGGGCCCCAGCATTTT

abundance: .
v_gene: TRBV4-2
d_gene: TRBD1
j_gene: TRBJ1-4
CDR3aa: CASSQDWVGQGGEKLFF
CDR3nt: TGTGCCAGCAGCCAAGATTGGGTTGGACAGGGAGGCGAAAAACTGTTTTTT

abundance: many
v_gene: TRBV29-1
d_gene: TRBD2
j_gene: TRBJ2-1
CDR3aa: CSVRRGKVAGINEQFF
CDR3nt: TGCAGCGTTCGAAGAGGGAAGGTAGCGGGAATCAATGAGCAGTTCTTC

abundance: .
v_gene: TRBV20-1
d_gene: .
j_gene: TRBJ2-1
CDR3aa: CSASGLLKNNEQFF
CDR3nt: TGCAGTGCTAGCGGCCTCCTGAAGAACAATGAGCAGTTCTTC

abundance: .
v_gene: TRBV11-2
d_gene: .
j_gene: TRBJ1-4
CDR3aa: CASSPRGPTNEKLFF
CDR3nt: TGTGCCAGCAGCCCCAGGGGTCCCACTAATGAAAAACTGTTTTTT

abundance: few
v_gene: TRBV4-3
d_gene: .
j_gene: TRBJ2-4
CDR3aa: CASSRAGGQGEPAKNIQYF
CDR3nt: TGCGCCAGCAGCCGTGCGGGGGGACAGGGAGAACCAGCCAAAAACATTCAGTACTTC

abundance: few
v_gene: TRBV6-5
d_gene: .
j_gene: TRBJ2-6
CDR3aa: CASSYGPRGNGANVLTF
CDR3nt: TGTGCCAGCAGTTACGGCCCCCGGGGAAACGGGGCCAACGTCCTGACTTTC

abundance: .
v_gene: TRBV29-1
d_gene: TRBD1
j_gene: TRBJ2-2
CDR3aa: CSVADGTEGAGELFF
CDR3nt: TGCAGCGTTGCCGACGGGACAGAGGGGGCCGGGGAGCTGTTTTTT

abundance: .
v_gene: TRBV29-1
d_gene: .
j_gene: TRBJ2-5
CDR3aa: CSVVGGGRLETQYF
CDR3nt: TGCAGCGTTGTAGGTGGGGGGCGCCTGGAGACCCAGTACTTC

abundance: few
v_gene: TRBV5-1
d_gene: TRBD1
j_gene: TRBJ2-3
CDR3aa: CASSADRVPDTQYF
CDR3nt: TGCGCCAGCAGCGCTGACAGGGTCCCAGATACGCAGTATTTT

abundance: .
v_gene: TRBV4-1
d_gene: .
j_gene: TRBJ2-7
CDR3aa: CASSQPGRSYEQYF
CDR3nt: TGCGCCAGCAGCCAGCCGGGACGCTCCTACGAGCAGTACTTC

abundance: few
v_gene: TRBV12-5
d_gene: TRBD1
j_gene: TRBJ1-1
CDR3aa: CASGLAGGAYTEAFF
CDR3nt: TGTGCTAGTGGTTTGGCAGGGGGCGCGTACACTGAAGCTTTCTTT

abundance: .
v_gene: TRBV7-9
d_gene: .
j_gene: TRBJ1-6
CDR3aa: CASSLVSGPLHF
CDR3nt: TGTGCCAGCAGCTTGGTCTCAGGACCCCTCCACTTT

abundance: .
v_gene: TRBV5-1
d_gene: TRBD2
j_gene: TRBJ2-1
CDR3aa: CASSLNSGGHNEQFF
CDR3nt: TGCGCCAGCAGCTTGAATAGCGGGGGGCACAATGAGCAGTTCTTC

abundance: few
v_gene: TRBV15
d_gene: .
j_gene: TRBJ2-7
CDR3aa: CATSRGFYEQYF
CDR3nt: TGTGCCACCAGCAGAGGATTCTACGAGCAGTACTTC

abundance: few
v_gene: TRBV7-7
d_gene: TRBD1
j_gene: TRBJ2-1
CDR3aa: CASSLDRATGQFF
CDR3nt: TGTGCTAGCAGCCTGGACAGGGCGACCGGGCAGTTCTTC

abundance: .
v_gene: TRBV10-3
d_gene: .
j_gene: TRBJ2-5
CDR3aa: CAISEFGTQETQYF
CDR3nt: TGTGCCATCAGTGAGTTTGGGACGCAAGAGACCCAGTACTTC

abundance: few
v_gene: TRBV29-1
d_gene: .
j_gene: TRBJ1-1
CDR3aa: CSVDRGIPEAFF
CDR3nt: TGCAGCGTTGATCGGGGGATTCCTGAAGCTTTCTTT

abundance: .
v_gene: TRBV20-1
d_gene: TRBD1
j_gene: TRBJ2-1
CDR3aa: CSAGYPGGRQYNEQFF
CDR3nt: TGCAGTGCTGGTTACCCAGGGGGACGCCAGTACAATGAGCAGTTCTTC

abundance: few
v_gene: TRBV7-8
d_gene: TRBD2
j_gene: TRBJ2-3
CDR3aa: CASWTSGRHTDTQYF
CDR3nt: TGTGCCAGCTGGACTAGCGGGAGGCACACAGATACGCAGTATTTT

abundance: .
v_gene: TRBV3-1
d_gene: .
j_gene: TRBJ2-2
CDR3aa: CASSKQGAGELFF
CDR3nt: TGTGCCAGCAGCAAGCAGGGTGCCGGGGAGCTGTTTTTT

abundance: many
v_gene: TRBV5-1
d_gene: TRBD2
j_gene: TRBJ2-2
CDR3aa: CASSPRLAGTAGELFF
CDR3nt: TGCGCCAGCAGCCCCAGACTAGCGGGGACTGCCGGGGAGCTGTTTTTT

abundance: many
v_gene: TRBV7-9
d_gene: TRBD1
j_gene: TRBJ2-5
CDR3aa: CASSGRQGPQETQYF
CDR3nt: TGTGCCAGCAGCGGAAGACAGGGCCCCCAAGAGACCCAGTACTTC

abundance: few
v_gene: TRBV4-1
d_gene: .
j_gene: TRBJ1-2
CDR3aa: CASSQDSSLLFYGYTF
CDR3nt: TGCGCCAGCAGCCAAGACAGTTCCTTGTTATTCTATGGCTACACCTTC

abundance: .
v_gene: TRBV5-1
d_gene: .
j_gene: TRBJ2-1
CDR3aa: CASHPFLAYNEQFF
CDR3nt: TGCGCCAGCCATCCATTTCTGGCCTACAATGAGCAGTTCTTC

abundance: .
v_gene: TRBV27
d_gene: TRBD1
j_gene: TRBJ1-1
CDR3aa: CASRPGTGGSPGQAFF
CDR3nt: TGTGCCAGCAGGCCCGGGACAGGGGGTTCGCCAGGACAAGCTTTCTTT

abundance: many
v_gene: TRBV5-1
d_gene: TRBD2
j_gene: TRBJ2-7
CDR3aa: CASTPWGGGSYEQYF
CDR3nt: TGCGCCAGCACGCCCTGGGGCGGGGGTTCCTACGAGCAGTACTTC

abundance: .
v_gene: TRBV20-1
d_gene: TRBD2
j_gene: TRBJ2-5
CDR3aa: CSAKASGRVKTQYF
CDR3nt: TGCAGTGCTAAGGCTAGCGGGAGAGTCAAGACCCAGTACTTC

abundance: .
v_gene: TRBV20-1
d_gene: .
j_gene: TRBJ2-2
CDR3aa: CSARDGGGGSGELFF
CDR3nt: TGCAGTGCTAGAGACGGGGGCGGCGGCTCCGGGGAGCTGTTTTTT

abundance: .
v_gene: TRBV11-2
d_gene: .
j_gene: TRBJ2-1
CDR3aa: CASSFPDGEQFF
CDR3nt: TGTGCCAGCAGCTTCCCCGACGGTGAGCAGTTCTTC